This is a list of T cell receptor beta chains from one sample in a study of T cell responses to AZD1222 COVID-19 vaccine. Assay: immunoSEQ multiplex PCR; the TCRdb copy retains only in-frame clones and omits some. This table has 85,000 to 130,000 clones, 75% to 90% appearing once. Sequencing was performed on peripheral blood, taken on day 0 of AZD1222 vaccination. The receptors originated from an adult in good health. The CDR3 runs from the conserved cysteine through the conserved F or W.

CASSKGAYEQYF,TRBV12-3/TRBV12-4,TRBJ2-7
CASSLRLAEHYEQYF,TRBV28,TRBJ2-7
CASSSSQGAYEQYF,TRBV9,TRBJ2-7
CSARDRRGNQPQHF,TRBV20-1,TRBJ1-5
CATSRELRNEQYF,TRBV15,TRBJ2-7
CSARDNYGYTF,TRBV29-1,TRBJ1-2
CASSWGQDPTGLAKNIQYF,TRBV4-3,TRBJ2-4
CASKVQGQTNEKLFF,TRBV28,TRBJ1-4
CASMGRVGTEAFF,TRBV6-5,TRBJ1-1
CASSPDRGYNYGYTF,TRBV7-2,TRBJ1-2
CASSLGLPTYEQYF,TRBV5-1,TRBJ2-7
CASRPTSGGNNTGELFF,TRBV7-3,TRBJ2-2
CASSLEGTMTGELFF,TRBV11-3,TRBJ2-2
CASSGWGGQETQYF,TRBV6-5,TRBJ2-5
CASSLVVDTEAFF,TRBV5-1,TRBJ1-1
CASSFRPGSYEQYF,TRBV5-6,TRBJ2-7
CASSYSGSHPNYGYTF,TRBV6-5,TRBJ1-2
CASSLPATTYEQYF,TRBV3-1/TRBV3-2,TRBJ2-7
CASRTMGQITDTQYF,TRBV6-5,TRBJ2-3
CASSIQGVQPQHF,TRBV7-9,TRBJ1-5
CASSLGTGTYEQYF,TRBV11-3,TRBJ2-7
CSASSLGGTGLGYGYTF,TRBV20-1,TRBJ1-2
CATMPEERYYEQYF,TRBV10-3,TRBJ2-7
CASSTSGRADTQYF,TRBV27,TRBJ2-3
CASSFIQGGTGELFF,TRBV7-2,TRBJ2-2
CASSRTSGGYQETQYF,TRBV7-2,TRBJ2-5
CASSHRNRGETQYF,TRBV4-2,TRBJ2-5
CASSVPTSGGLTDTQYF,TRBV9,TRBJ2-3
CSASSSGGRIHEQYF,TRBV20-1,TRBJ2-7
CATSRPGTGGYEQYF,TRBV15,TRBJ2-7
CASSVDGRYPETQYF,TRBV9,TRBJ2-5
CASSYGTVKETQYF,TRBV6-5,TRBJ2-5
CASRDKAASPLHF,TRBV19,TRBJ1-6
CASSQRLAGPDTQYF,TRBV14,TRBJ2-3
CASGRRGFNTDTQYF,TRBV6-5,TRBJ2-3